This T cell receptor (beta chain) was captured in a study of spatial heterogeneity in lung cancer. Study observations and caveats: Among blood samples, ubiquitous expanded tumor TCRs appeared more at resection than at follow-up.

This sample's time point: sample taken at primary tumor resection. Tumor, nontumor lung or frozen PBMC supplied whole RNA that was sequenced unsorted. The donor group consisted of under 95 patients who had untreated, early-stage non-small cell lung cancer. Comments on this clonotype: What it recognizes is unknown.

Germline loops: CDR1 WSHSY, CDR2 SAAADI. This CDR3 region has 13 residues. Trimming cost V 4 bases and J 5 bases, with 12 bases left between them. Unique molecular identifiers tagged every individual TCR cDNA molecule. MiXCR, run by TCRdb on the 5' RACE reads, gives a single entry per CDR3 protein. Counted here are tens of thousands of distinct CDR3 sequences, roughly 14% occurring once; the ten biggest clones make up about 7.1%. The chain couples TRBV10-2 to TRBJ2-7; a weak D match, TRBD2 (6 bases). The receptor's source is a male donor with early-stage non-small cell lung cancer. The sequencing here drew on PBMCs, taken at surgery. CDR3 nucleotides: TGCGCCAGCAGTGTGCGGGGTCACAACGAGCAGTACTTC. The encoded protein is CASSVRGHNEQYF.